This T cell receptor beta chain is from a study of identical twins. Per the germline V gene, CDR1 is MNHNS and CDR2 is SASEGT. The length of the CDR3 is 15 residues. Trimming removed 7 bases at V and 4 bases at J, with 17 bases between. A template switching step contributed a universal primer site, while unique molecular identifiers were present in the cDNA. MiXCR, applied by TCRdb to the 5' RACE reads, yields one record per CDR3 protein. Of roughly 700,000 distinct CDR3 sequences listed, 8.5% to 9% are singletons. Healthy Caucasians provided all donations. This clonotype has a count of ten or more. Its antigen is undetermined. Broader study findings: Out-of-frame alpha sequences shared by twins showed excess low generation probability. Cord blood beta clonotypes that were abundant carried fewer insertions, and memory repertoires showed no such trend.

These sequences were also reported in another study, on yellow fever vaccine responses in identical twins.

This chain links TRBV6-1 with TRBJ2-1; the D gene is possibly TRBD2 (6 bases). Sequenced sample: PBMCs. The sequence was obtained from a woman aged 18 to 35 in good health. The CDR3 region has the DNA TGTGCCAGCAAAACCGGGACTGCCTTGTACAATGAGCAGTTCTTC. Amino acid sequence: CASKTGTALYNEQFF.